This paragraph covers one T cell receptor beta chain sequence. Its antigen is still unknown. 5'RACE generated cDNA with 10-nucleotide random UMIs. TCRdb reprocessed the 5' RACE reads via MiXCR and lists one record per CDR3 protein. The table has fewer than 60,000 distinct CDR3 sequences, 10% seen once; the top ten hold about 5.4%. The CDR3 loop spans 14 amino acids. The V end was cut by 5 bases, the J end by 8 bases, with 16 bases between. Germline V lookup: CDR1 SGHAT, CDR2 FQNNGV. The sample is drawn from a study of neurological immune-mediated disorders. Study findings and constraints: The most TCR clonal expansion was seen in HTLV-1-associated myelopathy, and the least was seen in multiple sclerosis, which fell below healthy controls.

The sequenced sample was PBMCs. The receptor's source is a man between 65 and 79 years old with HTLV-1-associated myelopathy (HAM/TSP). This sequence joins TRBV11-2 and TRBJ2-1; TRBD2 might be the D (6 bases). CDR3 in DNA: TGTGCCAGCAGCGCGGGACCCCAGTCACATGAGCAGTTCTTC. Translating gives CASSAGPQSHEQFF.